The table lists the clone carrying this T cell receptor beta chain with many counts. These data originate in a study of T cells in Graves' hyperthyroidism and ophthalmopathy. RNA transcripts yielded amplified TCR beta CDR3 regions. First-round RT-PCR with HTBI primers amplified the TCR CDR3 region. TCRdb passed the multiplex PCR reads through MiXCR, listing each CDR3 protein once. The sample lists 400,000 or so distinct CDR3 sequences; more than 12% were seen once. This CDR3 is 14 amino acids long. With 3 bases removed from V and 0 bases from J, the gap between germline ends came to 7 bases. CDR1 and CDR2 from the germline V gene are KGHSH and LQKENI.

Sequencing input: blood. This sequence was found in a man aged 50-59 years with Graves' ophthalmopathy. V usage is TRBV18 and J usage is TRBJ2-3, with unresolved D. The CDR3 reads CASSPERSTDTQYF. The DNA for the CDR3 is TGTGCCAGCTCACCGGAAAGAAGCACAGATACGCAGTATTTT.